The TCR beta chain under discussion was sequenced for a study of cytomegalovirus exposure and HLA in healthy donors. The wider study: A preliminary data release comprised tens of millions of unique TCRs obtained from HLA-typed donors.

PCR amplification relied on 60 Vbeta primers (plus 13 Jbeta primers). This table comes from immunoSEQ multiplex PCR, and its TCRdb copy is limited to in-frame clones, with some not included. The sample shows 160,000 or so clones, about 88% of them seen only once. A remark on this clone: The antigen remains unidentified.

Overall study results and limits: A later analysis linked a missense variant in DCLRE1C to the trimming of TCR beta V and J genes.

Germline V gene lookup returns CDR1 MGHDK and CDR2 SYGVNS. CDR3 size: 13 residues. The sample taken for sequencing was PBMCs. This chain connects TRBV25-1 to TRBJ2-1, with 9 bases fitting TRBD2. This receptor was taken from a woman between 18 and 29 years old in good health and CMV-seronegative. Here the CDR3 reads CASLAAGGGEQFF. The CDR3 DNA reads as TGTGCAAGCCTAGCAGCGGGAGGAGGTGAGCAGTTCTTC. Full variable domain (rest looked up from reference TRBV25-1 and TRBJ2-1): EADIYQTPRYLVIGTGKKITLECSQTMGHDKMYWYQQDPGMELHLIHYSYGVNSTEKGDLSSESTVSRIRTEHFPLTLESARPSHTSQYLCASLAAGGGEQFFGPGTRLTVL.